These T cell receptor beta chains were read from a single sample in a study of T-cell memory formation after mild COVID-19. TCRdb independently ran MiXCR on the 5' RACE reads; one entry per CDR3 protein. The sample includes about 150,000 distinct CDR3 sequences, 6% to 7% of them seen just once. What was sequenced was PBMCs or a T cell subset sorted from them (not recorded which). The receptors shown here come from an adult woman who had mild COVID-19 (a few samples of this study predate the infection). Cell type and time point are not known. CDR3s include the opening cysteine and the closing phenylalanine or tryptophan. D genes are given only for firm matches. The size field is filled for only some rows; it gives once, few, many or a size class.

j_call clone_size v_call d_call cdr3_length cdr3_nt cdr3_aa
TRBJ2-2 few TRBV12-3/TRBV12-4 . 13 TGTGCCAGCAGTTTAGTTGGCAGCGGGGAGCTGTTTTTT CASSLVGSGELFF
TRBJ2-1 few TRBV20-1 TRBD2 15 TGCAGTGCTAGATATACTAGCGGGGGGCCCAATGAGCAGTTCTTC CSARYTSGGPNEQFF
TRBJ1-2 many TRBV12-3/TRBV12-4 TRBD1 15 TGTGCCAGCAGTTTAGGCGCAGGGGGCAACTATGGCTACACCTTC CASSLGAGGNYGYTF
TRBJ2-2 few TRBV12-3/TRBV12-4 TRBD2 15 TGTGCCAGCAAACAACTAGCGGGAGGAACCGGGGAGCTGTTTTTT CASKQLAGGTGELFF
TRBJ2-7 many TRBV5-1 . 14 TGCGCCAGCAGCGGGGGTAAGGTCTACTACGAGCAGTACTTC CASSGGKVYYEQYF
TRBJ2-3 few TRBV7-3 . 13 TGTGCCAGCGGTGGCAGCCTCACAGATACGCAGTATTTT CASGGSLTDTQYF
TRBJ1-1 few TRBV18 . 15 TGTGCCAGCTCATCCTTCGTGGGGGCGGACACTGAAGCTTTCTTT CASSSFVGADTEAFF
TRBJ2-7 many TRBV12-3/TRBV12-4 TRBD2 16 TGTGCCAGCAGTTTAGCAAGGGGAGGGTCCTCCTACGAGCAGTACTTC CASSLARGGSSYEQYF
TRBJ1-1 . TRBV6-2/TRBV6-3 TRBD1 15 TGTGCCAGCAGATTCTCAGGGGGGGCGAACACTGAAGCTTTCTTT CASRFSGGANTEAFF
TRBJ1-2 many TRBV2 . 14 TGTGCCAGCAGTGATATAACAGGGTTGGGTGGCTACACCTTC CASSDITGLGGYTF
TRBJ2-7 . TRBV24-1 . 14 TGTGCCACCAGTGAGGCGGGGGCCCGCAGCGAGCAGTACTTC CATSEAGARSEQYF
TRBJ2-1 many TRBV12-3/TRBV12-4 . 18 TGTGCCAGCAGTTCCACCCTCGTGTGGTCTGGACCCTACAATGAGCAGTTCTTC CASSSTLVWSGPYNEQFF
TRBJ1-1 many TRBV13 TRBD1 13 TGTGCCAGCAGCTCCGACAGGGACACTGAAGCTTTCTTT CASSSDRDTEAFF
TRBJ2-2 many TRBV9 . 13 TGTGCCAGCAGCCCGGCTCCCACCGGGGAGCTGTTTTTT CASSPAPTGELFF
TRBJ2-3 . TRBV9 . 13 TGTGCCAGCAGCGTAGATCGATCAGATACGCAGTATTTT CASSVDRSDTQYF
TRBJ2-7 few TRBV12-3/TRBV12-4 . 13 TGTGCCAGCACTCGGACTACCACCTACGAGCAGTACTTC CASTRTTTYEQYF
TRBJ2-4 few TRBV19 TRBD1 14 TGTGCCAGTAGTTGGACAGGTGGCAAAAACATTCAGTACTTC CASSWTGGKNIQYF
TRBJ1-1 . TRBV12-3/TRBV12-4 TRBD1 16 TGTGCCAGCAGCCCTCCGGGACAGGGAAGGGGCACTGAAGCTTTCTTT CASSPPGQGRGTEAFF
TRBJ2-1 . TRBV6-1 . 14 TGTGCCAGCAGTGATCCAGGAGCCTACAATGAGCAGTTCTTC CASSDPGAYNEQFF
TRBJ1-4 few TRBV19 TRBD1 16 TGTGCCAGTAGTATCGGGGACAGAATAACTAATGAAAAACTGTTTTTT CASSIGDRITNEKLFF
TRBJ1-2 . TRBV3-1 . 14 TGTGCCAGCAGCGACCGGCGCGTGGGCTATGGCTACACCTTC CASSDRRVGYGYTF
TRBJ1-1 many TRBV6-5 . 13 TGTGCCAGCAGTTTCACAATGAACACTGAAGCTTTCTTT CASSFTMNTEAFF